This TCR beta chain was obtained from a study of T cells in localized non-small cell lung cancer. The assay was immunoSEQ multiplex PCR, and TCRdb's table has in-frame clones only and misses some. The table has around 140,000 clones, more than 80% seen once; the top ten hold around 1.8%. This CDR3 contains 12 residues. The V and J ends lost 5 bases and 2 bases respectively, with 8 bases between them. Germline V gives CDR1 SGHKS, CDR2 YYEKEE (reference sequence). This material consisted of peripheral blood, taken before any cancer treatment. This chain links TRBV5-5 with TRBJ2-7, with D possibly TRBD1 on 6 matching bases. The TCR comes from a female donor over 55 with stage I lung adenocarcinoma. The CDR3 loop reads CASRDSTYEQYF. The DNA of the CDR3 is TGTGCCAGCAGGGACAGCACCTACGAGCAGTACTTC.